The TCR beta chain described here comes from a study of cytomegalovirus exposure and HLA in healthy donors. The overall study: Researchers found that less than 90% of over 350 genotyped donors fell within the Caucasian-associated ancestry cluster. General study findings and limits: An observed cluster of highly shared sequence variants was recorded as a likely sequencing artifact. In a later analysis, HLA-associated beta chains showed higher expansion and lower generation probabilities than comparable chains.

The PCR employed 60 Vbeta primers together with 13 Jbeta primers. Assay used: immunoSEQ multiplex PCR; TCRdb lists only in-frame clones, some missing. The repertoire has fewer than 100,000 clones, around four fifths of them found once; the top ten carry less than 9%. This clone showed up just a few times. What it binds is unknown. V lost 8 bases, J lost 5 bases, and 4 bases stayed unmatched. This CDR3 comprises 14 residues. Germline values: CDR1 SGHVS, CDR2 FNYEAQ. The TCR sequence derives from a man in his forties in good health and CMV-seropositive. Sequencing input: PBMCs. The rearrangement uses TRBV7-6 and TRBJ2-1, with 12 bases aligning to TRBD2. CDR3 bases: TGTGCCAGCGGATGGACTAGCGGGAACAATGAGCAGTTCTTC. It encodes CASGWTSGNNEQFF. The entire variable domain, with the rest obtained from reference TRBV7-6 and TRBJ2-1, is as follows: GAGVSQSPRYKVTKRGQDVALRCDPISGHVSLYWYRQALGQGPEFLTYFNYEAQQDKSGLPNDRFSAERPEGSISTLTIQRTEQRDSAMYRCASGWTSGNNEQFFGPGTRLTVL.